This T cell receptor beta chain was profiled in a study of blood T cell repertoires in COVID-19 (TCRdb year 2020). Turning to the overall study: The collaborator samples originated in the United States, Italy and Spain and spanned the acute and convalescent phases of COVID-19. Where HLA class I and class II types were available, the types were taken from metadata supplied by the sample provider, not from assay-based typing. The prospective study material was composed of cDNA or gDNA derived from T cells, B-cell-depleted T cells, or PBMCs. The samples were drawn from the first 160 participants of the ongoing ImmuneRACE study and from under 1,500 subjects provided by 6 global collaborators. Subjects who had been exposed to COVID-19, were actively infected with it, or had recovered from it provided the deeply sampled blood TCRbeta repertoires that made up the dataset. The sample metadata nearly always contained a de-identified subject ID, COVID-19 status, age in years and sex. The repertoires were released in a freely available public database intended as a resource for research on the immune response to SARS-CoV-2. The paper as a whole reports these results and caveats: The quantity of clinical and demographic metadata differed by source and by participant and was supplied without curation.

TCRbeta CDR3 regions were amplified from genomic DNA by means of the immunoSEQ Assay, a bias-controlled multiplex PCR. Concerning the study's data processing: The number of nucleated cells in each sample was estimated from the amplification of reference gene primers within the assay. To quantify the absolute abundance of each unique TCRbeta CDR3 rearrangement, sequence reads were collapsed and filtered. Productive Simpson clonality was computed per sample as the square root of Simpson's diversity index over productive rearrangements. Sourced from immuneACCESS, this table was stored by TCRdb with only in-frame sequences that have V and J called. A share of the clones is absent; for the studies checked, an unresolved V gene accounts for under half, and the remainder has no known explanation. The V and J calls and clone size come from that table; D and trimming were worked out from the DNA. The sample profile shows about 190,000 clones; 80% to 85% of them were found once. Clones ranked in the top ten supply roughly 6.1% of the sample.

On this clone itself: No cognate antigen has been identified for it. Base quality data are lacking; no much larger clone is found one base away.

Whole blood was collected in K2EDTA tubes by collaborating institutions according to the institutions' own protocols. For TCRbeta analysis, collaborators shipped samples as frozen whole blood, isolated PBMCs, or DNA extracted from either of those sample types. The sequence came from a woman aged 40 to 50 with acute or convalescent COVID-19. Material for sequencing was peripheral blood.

CDR3 sequence: CASSPSPRGNQPQHF. The DNA sequence is as follows: TGTGCCAGCAGCCCAAGCCCGAGGGGGAATCAGCCCCAGCATTTT. The chain was built from TRBV21-1 and TRBJ1-5; TRBD1, the D gene given by the table, was not confirmed from the DNA. TRBV21-1 is classified as a pseudogene. The CDR3, from cysteine to phenylalanine, totals 15 residues. The DNA shown is the 45-base CDR3, in frame from base 1.